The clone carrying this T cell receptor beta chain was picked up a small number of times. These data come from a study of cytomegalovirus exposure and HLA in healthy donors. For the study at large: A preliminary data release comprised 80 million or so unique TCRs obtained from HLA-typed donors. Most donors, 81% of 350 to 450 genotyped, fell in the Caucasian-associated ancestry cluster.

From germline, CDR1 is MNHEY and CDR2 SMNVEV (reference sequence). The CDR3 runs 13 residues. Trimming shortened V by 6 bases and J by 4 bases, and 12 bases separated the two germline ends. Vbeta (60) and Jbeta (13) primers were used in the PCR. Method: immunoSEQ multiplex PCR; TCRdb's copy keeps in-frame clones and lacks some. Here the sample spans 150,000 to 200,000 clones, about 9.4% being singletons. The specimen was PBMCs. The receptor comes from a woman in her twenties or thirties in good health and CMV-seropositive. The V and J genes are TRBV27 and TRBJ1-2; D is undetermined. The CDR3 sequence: CASSPQELYGYTF. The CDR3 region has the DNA TGTGCCAGCAGCCCGCAGGAACTCTATGGCTACACCTTC.